The source of this TCR beta chain is a study of CD8+ T cells in alopecia areata. Overall study results and limits: Unlike in mice, where it was clearer, TCR sharing across patients was less clear, possibly HLA-related. Affected lesional scalp, above all in alopecia totalis/universalis, was more clonal than normal scalp.

About this clone: Its specificity is unknown.

Following extraction, RNA underwent reverse transcription to cDNA, which served as the sequencing template. Generated by immunoSEQ multiplex PCR, the TCRdb table keeps only in-frame clones and is missing some. The table records about 200,000 clones, roughly three fifths of them present only once. Per germline, CDR1 SGHRS and CDR2 YFSETQ. This CDR3 is built from 13 residues. Trimming shortened V by 2 bases and J by 4 bases, and 9 bases separated the two germline ends. V usage is TRBV5-1 and J usage is TRBJ1-2, with D possibly being TRBD1 (6 bases). This clonotype was sampled from a human donor in good health. The sample consisted of CD8+ T cells sorted from blood. The CDR3 DNA reads TGCGCCAGCAGCTTCAGGGGAATCTATGGCTACACCTTC. Translating it yields CASSFRGIYGYTF.